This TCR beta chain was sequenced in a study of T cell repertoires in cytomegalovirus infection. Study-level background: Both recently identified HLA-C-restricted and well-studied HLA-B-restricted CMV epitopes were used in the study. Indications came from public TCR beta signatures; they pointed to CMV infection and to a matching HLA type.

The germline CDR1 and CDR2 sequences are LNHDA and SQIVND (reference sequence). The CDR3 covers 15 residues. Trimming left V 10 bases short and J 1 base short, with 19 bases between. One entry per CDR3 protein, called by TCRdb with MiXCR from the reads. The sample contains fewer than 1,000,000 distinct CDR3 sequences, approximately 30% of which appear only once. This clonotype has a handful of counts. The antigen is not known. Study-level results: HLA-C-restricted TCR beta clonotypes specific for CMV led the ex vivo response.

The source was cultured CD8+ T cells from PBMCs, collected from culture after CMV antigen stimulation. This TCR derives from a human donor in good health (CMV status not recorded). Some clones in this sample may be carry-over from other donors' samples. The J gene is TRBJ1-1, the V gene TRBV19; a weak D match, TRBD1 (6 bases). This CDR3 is CATSIRDIPNTEAFF. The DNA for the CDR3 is TGTGCCACCTCAATCCGGGACATCCCGAACACTGAAGCTTTCTTT.